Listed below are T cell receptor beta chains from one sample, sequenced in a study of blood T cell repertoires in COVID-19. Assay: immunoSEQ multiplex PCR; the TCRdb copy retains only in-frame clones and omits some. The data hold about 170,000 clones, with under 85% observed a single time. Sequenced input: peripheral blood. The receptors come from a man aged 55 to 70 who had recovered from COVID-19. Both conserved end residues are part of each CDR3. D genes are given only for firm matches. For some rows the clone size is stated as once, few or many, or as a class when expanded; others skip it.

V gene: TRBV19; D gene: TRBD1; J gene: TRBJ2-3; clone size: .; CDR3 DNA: TGTGCCAGTAGTATAGCAAGGGACAGGCTCTCGGATACGCAGTATTTT; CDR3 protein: CASSIARDRLSDTQYF
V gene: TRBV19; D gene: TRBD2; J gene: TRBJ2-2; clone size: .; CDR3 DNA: TGTGCCAGTAGTCTAAGACTAGCGGGGGGTTCCGGGGAGCTGTTTTTT; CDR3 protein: CASSLRLAGGSGELFF
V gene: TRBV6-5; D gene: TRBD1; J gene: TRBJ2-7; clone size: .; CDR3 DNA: TGTGCCAGCAGTCGGACAGGGTATAGTTCCTACGAGCAGTACTTC; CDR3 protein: CASSRTGYSSYEQYF
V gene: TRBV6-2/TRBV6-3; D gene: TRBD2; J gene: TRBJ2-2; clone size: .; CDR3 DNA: TGTGCCAGCAGTTACCCGCCCGGTCTAGCGGGGGGGTCGAACACCGGGGAGCTGTTTTTT; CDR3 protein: CASSYPPGLAGGSNTGELFF
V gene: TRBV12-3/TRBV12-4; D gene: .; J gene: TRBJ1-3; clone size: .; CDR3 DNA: TGTGCCAGCAGTTTCGGGGACTCAAACACCATATATTTT; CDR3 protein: CASSFGDSNTIYF
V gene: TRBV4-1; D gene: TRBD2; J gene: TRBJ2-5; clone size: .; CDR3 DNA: TGCGCCAGCAGCCAAGTTAGCGGGGAAGAGACCCAGTACTTC; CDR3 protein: CASSQVSGEETQYF
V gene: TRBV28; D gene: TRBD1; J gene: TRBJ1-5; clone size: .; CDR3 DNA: TGTGCCAGTAGACCGCCGGGACAGGCGAGAGGGCCCCAGCATTTT; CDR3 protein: CASRPPGQARGPQHF
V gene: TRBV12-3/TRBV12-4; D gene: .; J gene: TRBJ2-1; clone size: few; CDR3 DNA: TGTGCCAGCAGTTTATCCCCAGACAATGAGCAGTTCTTC; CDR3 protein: CASSLSPDNEQFF
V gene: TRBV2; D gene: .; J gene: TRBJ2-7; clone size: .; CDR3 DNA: TGTGCCAGCAGTGCTCTCAGGACAAAAGGTCACGAGCAGTACTTC; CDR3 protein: CASSALRTKGHEQYF
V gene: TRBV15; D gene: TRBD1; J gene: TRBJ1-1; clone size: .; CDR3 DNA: TGTGCCACCAGCAGAGATTCAGCAGGGGGAACTGAAGCTTTCTTT; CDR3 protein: CATSRDSAGGTEAFF
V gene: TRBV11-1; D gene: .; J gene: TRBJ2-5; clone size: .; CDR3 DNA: TGTGCCAGCAGCTTAGAGCGGACCCAGTACTTC; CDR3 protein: CASSLERTQYF
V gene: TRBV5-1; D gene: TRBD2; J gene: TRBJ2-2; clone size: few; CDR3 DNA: TGCGCCAGCAGCTTGGGACTAGCGGCTCTCACCGGGGAGCTGTTTTTT; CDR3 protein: CASSLGLAALTGELFF
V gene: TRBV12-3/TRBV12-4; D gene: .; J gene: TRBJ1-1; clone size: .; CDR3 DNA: TGTGCCAGCAGTGATGTAAGTCGCGGAGCTTTCTTT; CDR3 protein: CASSDVSRGAFF
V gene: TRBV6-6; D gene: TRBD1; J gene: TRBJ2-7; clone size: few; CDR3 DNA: TGTGCCAGCAGTTACCCGACAGGGCGTTCCTACGAGCAGTACTTC; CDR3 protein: CASSYPTGRSYEQYF
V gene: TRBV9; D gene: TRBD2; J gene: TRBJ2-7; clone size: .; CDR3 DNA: TGTGCCAGCAGCCCGGGGACTAGCGGGATCTACGAGCAGTACTTC; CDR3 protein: CASSPGTSGIYEQYF
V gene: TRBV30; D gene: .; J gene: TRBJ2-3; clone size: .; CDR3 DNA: TGTGCCTGGAGTGGACGTGGGGCCCGCACAGATACGCAGTATTTT; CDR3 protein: CAWSGRGARTDTQYF
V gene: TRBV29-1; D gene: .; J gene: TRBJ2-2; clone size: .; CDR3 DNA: TGCAGCGCCGCTAGGAGGGCTCGCGACACCGGGGAGCTGTTTTTT; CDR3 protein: CSAARRARDTGELFF
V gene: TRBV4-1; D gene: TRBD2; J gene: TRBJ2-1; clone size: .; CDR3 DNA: TGCGCCAGCAGCCAAGGGCTCGGCGGGGGGGCCGATAGGTCCTACAATGAGCAGTTCTTC; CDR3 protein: CASSQGLGGGADRSYNEQFF
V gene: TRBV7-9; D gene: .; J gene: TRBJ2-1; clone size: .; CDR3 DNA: TGTGCCAGCAGCTCCGACACATCCTACAATGAGCAGTTCTTC; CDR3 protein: CASSSDTSYNEQFF
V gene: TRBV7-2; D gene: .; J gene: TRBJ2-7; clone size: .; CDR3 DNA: TGTGCCAGCAGCTTCGGGGGACCTACCTACGAGCAGTACTTC; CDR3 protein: CASSFGGPTYEQYF
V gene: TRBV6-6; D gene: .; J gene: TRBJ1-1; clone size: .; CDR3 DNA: TGTGCCAGCAGTTACGAACAGGGAAGCACTGAAGCTTTCTTT; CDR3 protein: CASSYEQGSTEAFF
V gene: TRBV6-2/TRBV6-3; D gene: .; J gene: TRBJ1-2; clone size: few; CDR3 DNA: TGTGCCAGCAGTTACTCGAGGTTCCTGGGTGGCTACACCTTC; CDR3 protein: CASSYSRFLGGYTF
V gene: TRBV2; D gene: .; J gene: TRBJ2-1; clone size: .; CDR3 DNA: TGTGCCAGCAGTGAAGCTCCGGACAGCTACAATGAGCAGTTCTTC; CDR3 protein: CASSEAPDSYNEQFF
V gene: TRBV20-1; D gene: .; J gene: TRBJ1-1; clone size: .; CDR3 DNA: TGCAGTGCTCCCCGGGGGACTGAAGCTTTCTTT; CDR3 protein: CSAPRGTEAFF
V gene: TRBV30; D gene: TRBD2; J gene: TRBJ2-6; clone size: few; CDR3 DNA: TGTGCCTGGAGTGTAGGGCGTAGGCTAGCGGGGGGGGCTGGGGCCAACGTCCTGACTTTC; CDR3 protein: CAWSVGRRLAGGAGANVLTF
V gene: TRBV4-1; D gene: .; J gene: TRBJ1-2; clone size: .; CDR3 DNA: TGCGCCAGCAGCCAAGAGGAGGGGTGGAGTGGCTACACCTTC; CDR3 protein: CASSQEEGWSGYTF
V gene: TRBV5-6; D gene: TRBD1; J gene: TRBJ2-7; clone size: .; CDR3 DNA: TGTGCCAGCAGGTCCTCTGCCCGGGACAGGGGTTACGAGCAGTACTTC; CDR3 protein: CASRSSARDRGYEQYF
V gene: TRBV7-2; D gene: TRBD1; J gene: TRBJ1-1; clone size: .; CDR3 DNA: TGTGCCAGCAGCCCAGGAGGGGGCTTGAGCACTGAAGCTTTCTTT; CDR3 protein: CASSPGGGLSTEAFF
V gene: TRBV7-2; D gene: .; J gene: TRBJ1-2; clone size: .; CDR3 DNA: TGTGCCAGCAGCTTAGACGGCGGGAACTATGGCTACACCTTC; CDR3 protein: CASSLDGGNYGYTF
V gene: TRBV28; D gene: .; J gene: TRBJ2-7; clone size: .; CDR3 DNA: TGTGCCAGCCGACGGGGAATACAAACCCACGAGCAGTACTTC; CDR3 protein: CASRRGIQTHEQYF
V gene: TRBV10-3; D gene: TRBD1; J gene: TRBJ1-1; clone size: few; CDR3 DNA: TGTGCCATCAGTGAGTCGACAGGGGAGACCACTGAAGCTTTCTTT; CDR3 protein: CAISESTGETTEAFF
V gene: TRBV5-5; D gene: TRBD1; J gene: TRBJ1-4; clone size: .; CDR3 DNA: TGTGCCAGCAGCTGGGGGACAGGGGTGGGTGAAAAACTGTTTTTT; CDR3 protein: CASSWGTGVGEKLFF
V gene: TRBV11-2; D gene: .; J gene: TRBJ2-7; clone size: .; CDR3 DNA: TGTGTCAGCAGCTTAGGGGCGGGACAGAACTACGAGCAGTACTTC; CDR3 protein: CVSSLGAGQNYEQYF
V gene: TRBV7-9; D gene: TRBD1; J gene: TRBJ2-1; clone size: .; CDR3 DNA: TGTGCCAGCAGCTTACCGGGACAGGGCAATGAGCAGTTCTTC; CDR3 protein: CASSLPGQGNEQFF
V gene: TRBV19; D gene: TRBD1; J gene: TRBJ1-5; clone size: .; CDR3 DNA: TGTGCCAGTGGGACAGGGGGGGATCAGCCCCAGCATTTT; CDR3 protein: CASGTGGDQPQHF
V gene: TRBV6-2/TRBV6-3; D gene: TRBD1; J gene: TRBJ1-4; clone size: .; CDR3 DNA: TGTGCCAGCAGTTCGGACAGGCTGTATGAAAAACTGTTTTTT; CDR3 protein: CASSSDRLYEKLFF
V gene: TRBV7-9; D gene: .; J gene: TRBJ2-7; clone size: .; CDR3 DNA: TGTGCCAGCAGCTCTCAGGGGTACGAGCAGTACTTC; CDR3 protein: CASSSQGYEQYF
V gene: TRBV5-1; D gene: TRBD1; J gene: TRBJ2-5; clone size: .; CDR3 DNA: TGCGCCAGCAGCCAAAGAGGGGGCTTGCAGACCCAGTACTTC; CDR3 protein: CASSQRGGLQTQYF
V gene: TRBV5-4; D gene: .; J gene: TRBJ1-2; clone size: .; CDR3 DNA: TGTGCCAGCAGTAGACGGGGAAACTATGGCTACACCTTC; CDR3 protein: CASSRRGNYGYTF
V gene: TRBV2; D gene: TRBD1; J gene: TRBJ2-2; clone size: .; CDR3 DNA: TGTGCCACCGACCGGGACAGGGCCGGGGAGCTGTTTTTT; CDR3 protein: CATDRDRAGELFF
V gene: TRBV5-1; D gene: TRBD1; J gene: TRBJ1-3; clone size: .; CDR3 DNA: TGCGCCAGCAGCGAACAGGGGAGCTCTGGAAACACCATATATTTT; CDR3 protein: CASSEQGSSGNTIYF
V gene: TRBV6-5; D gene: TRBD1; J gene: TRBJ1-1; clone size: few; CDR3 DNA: TGTGCCAGCAGTTACGGGGACAGGGAAACTGAAGCTTTCTTT; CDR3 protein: CASSYGDRETEAFF
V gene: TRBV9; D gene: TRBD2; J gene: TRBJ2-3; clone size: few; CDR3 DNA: TGTGCCAGCAGCGTAGCTGCGGGGGGCACAGATACGCAGTATTTT; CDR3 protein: CASSVAAGGTDTQYF
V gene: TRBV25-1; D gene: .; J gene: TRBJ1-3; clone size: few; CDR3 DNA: TGTGCCAGCAGTGAATTTCTAGGATCTGGAAACACCATATATTTT; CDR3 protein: CASSEFLGSGNTIYF
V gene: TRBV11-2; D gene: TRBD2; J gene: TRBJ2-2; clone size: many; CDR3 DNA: TGTGCCAGCACGAAAAAAGGACTAGCGGATACGATCACCGGGGAGCTGTTTTTT; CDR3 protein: CASTKKGLADTITGELFF
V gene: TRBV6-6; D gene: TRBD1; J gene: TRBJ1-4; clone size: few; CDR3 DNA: TGTGCCAGCAGTTTGACAGGGGGCGTCGGAGAAAAACTGTTTTTT; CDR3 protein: CASSLTGGVGEKLFF
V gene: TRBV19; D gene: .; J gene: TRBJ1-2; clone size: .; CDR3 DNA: TGTGCCAGCTCTCAGGGTGGGTATGGCTACACCTTC; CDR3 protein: CASSQGGYGYTF
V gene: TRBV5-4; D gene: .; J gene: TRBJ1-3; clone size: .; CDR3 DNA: TGTGCCAGCAGCCCCGACACCTACTCTGGAAACACCATATATTTT; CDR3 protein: CASSPDTYSGNTIYF
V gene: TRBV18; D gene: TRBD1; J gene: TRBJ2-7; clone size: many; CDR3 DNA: TGTGCCAGCTCACCGGGACAGGGGTCTAATGAGCAGTACTTC; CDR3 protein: CASSPGQGSNEQYF
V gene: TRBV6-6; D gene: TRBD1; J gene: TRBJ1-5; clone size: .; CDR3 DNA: TGTGCCAGCAGTCCCCAGCAGGGGGCTTTTTTTCAGCCCCAGCATTTT; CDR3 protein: CASSPQQGAFFQPQHF
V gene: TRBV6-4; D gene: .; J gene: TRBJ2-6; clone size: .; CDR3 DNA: TGTGCCAGCAGTGAGCGGGGTAACTCTGGGGCCAACGTCCTGACTTTC; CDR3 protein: CASSERGNSGANVLTF
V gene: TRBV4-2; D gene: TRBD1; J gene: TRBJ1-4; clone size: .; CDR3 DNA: TGTGCCAGCAGCCAAGGGACAGGGGGCGAGGATGAAAAACTGTTTTTT; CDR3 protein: CASSQGTGGEDEKLFF
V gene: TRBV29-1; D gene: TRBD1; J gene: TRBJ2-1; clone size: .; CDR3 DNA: TGCAGCGTTGTTGGGACAGGGCGATACAATGAGCAGTTCTTC; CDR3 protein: CSVVGTGRYNEQFF